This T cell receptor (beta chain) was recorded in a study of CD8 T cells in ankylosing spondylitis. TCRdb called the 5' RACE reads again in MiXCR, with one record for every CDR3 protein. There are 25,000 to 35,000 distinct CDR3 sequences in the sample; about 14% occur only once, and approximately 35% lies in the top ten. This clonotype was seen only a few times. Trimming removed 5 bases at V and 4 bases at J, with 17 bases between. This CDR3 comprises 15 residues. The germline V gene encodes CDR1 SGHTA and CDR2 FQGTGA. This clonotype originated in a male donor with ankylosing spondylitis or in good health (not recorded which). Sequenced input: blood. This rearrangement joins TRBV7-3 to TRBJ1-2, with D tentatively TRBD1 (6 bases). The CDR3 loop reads CASSPTGTPIYGYTF. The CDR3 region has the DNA TGTGCCAGCAGCCCAACAGGGACTCCAATCTATGGCTACACCTTC. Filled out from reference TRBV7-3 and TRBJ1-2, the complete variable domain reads GAGVSQTPSNKVTEKGKYVELRCDPISGHTALYWYRQSLGQGPEFLIYFQGTGAADDSGLPNDRFFAVRPEGSVSTLKIQRTERGDSAVYLCASSPTGTPIYGYTFGSGTRLTVV.